The text below deals with one T cell receptor (beta chain). The antigen remains unidentified. V dropped 3 bases and J dropped 0 bases, with 8 bases sitting between them. CDR1 and CDR2 (germline): SGHTA, FQGNSA. CDR3 length equals 14 residues. Repertoires were generated with immunoSEQ multiplex PCR, while TCRdb's copy carries only in-frame clones and drops some. The table records about 25,000 clones, roughly four fifths of them present only once. The data were obtained in a study of lymphopenia after photon versus proton radiotherapy. Regarding the study as a whole: Post-nadir diversity loss with photons came from oligoclonal expansion, particularly CD8+ Temra cells. Larger post-nadir TCR diversity loss correlated inversely with survival in deceased patients. Only patients who died were analyzed for survival; proton advantage is unproven.

V usage is TRBV7-2 and J usage is TRBJ1-2; a weak D match, TRBD1 (6 bases). Sequences were derived from peripheral blood, sampled from a patient treated with photon-based radiotherapy. This TCR was sampled from a woman aged 50 to 65 with pancreatic cancer. CDR3 DNA: TGTGCCAGCAGCTTCGGACAGTCTAACTATGGCTACACCTTC. Amino acids: CASSFGQSNYGYTF.